This TCR beta chain originates from a study of blood T cell repertoires in COVID-19. Overall study: The United States, Italy and Spain provided the acute and convalescent COVID-19 samples. In each case, the material was cDNA or gDNA derived from T cells, B-cell-depleted T cells, or PBMCs.

This CDR3 has 12 residues. Trimming stripped 5 bases from V and 2 bases from J, with 5 bases between. Germline CDR1 reads SNHLY; CDR2 reads FYNNEI. Assay: immunoSEQ multiplex PCR; the TCRdb copy retains only in-frame clones and omits some. The sample shows around 200,000 clones, 70% to 90% of them seen only once. This TCR came from a man at least 80 years old with acute or convalescent COVID-19. This rearrangement joins TRBV2 to TRBJ2-3; D is undetermined. The sample taken for sequencing was peripheral blood. The CDR3 DNA sequence: TGTGCCAGCAGTTCTAACACAGATACGCAGTATTTT. Protein: CASSSNTDTQYF.